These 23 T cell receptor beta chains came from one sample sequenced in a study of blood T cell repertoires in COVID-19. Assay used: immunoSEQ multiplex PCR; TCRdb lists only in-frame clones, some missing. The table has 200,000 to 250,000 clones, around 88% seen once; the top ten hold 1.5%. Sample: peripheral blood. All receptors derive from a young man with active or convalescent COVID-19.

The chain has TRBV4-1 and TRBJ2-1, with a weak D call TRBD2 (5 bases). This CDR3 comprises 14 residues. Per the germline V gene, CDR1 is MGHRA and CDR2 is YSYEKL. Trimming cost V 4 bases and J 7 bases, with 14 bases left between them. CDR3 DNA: TGCGCCAGCAGCCCCCCGGACTGGGCAAATGAGCAGTTCTTC. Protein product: CASSPPDWANEQFF.

In DNA form, the CDR3 reads TGTGCCAGTAGTATAGATCTAGGTGCTGAAGCTTTCTTT. Translated, it gives CASSIDLGAEAFF. The rearrangement joins TRBV19 to TRBJ1-1; D remains unclear. Trimming cost V 0 bases and J 6 bases, with 8 bases left between them. CDR3 length equals 13 residues. Germline CDR1 is LNHDA and CDR2 is SQIVND (reference sequence).

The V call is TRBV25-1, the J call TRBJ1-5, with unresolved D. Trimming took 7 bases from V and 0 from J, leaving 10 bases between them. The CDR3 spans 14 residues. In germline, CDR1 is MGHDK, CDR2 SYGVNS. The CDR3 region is CASTGRDSNQPQHF. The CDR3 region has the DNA TGTGCCAGCACCGGACGGGATAGCAATCAGCCCCAGCATTTT.

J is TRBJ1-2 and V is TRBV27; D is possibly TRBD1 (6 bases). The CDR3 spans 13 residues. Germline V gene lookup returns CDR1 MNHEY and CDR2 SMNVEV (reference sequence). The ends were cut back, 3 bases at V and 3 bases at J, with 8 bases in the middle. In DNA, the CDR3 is TGTGCCAGCAGTTTGGGGGGGCACTATGGCTACACCTTC. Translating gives CASSLGGHYGYTF.

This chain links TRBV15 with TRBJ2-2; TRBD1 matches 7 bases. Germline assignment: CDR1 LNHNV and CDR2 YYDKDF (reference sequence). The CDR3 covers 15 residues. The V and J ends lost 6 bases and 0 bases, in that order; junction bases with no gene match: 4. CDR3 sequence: CATRWDRANTGELFF. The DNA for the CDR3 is TGTGCCACCAGGTGGGACAGAGCGAACACCGGGGAGCTGTTTTTT.

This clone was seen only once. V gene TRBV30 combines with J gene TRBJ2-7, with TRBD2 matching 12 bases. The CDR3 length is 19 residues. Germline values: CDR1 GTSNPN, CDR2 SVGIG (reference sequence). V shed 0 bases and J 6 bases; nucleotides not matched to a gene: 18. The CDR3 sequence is CAWSVFGLAGLNGGLEQYF. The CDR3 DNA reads TGTGCCTGGAGTGTATTTGGACTAGCGGGACTCAATGGGGGCCTCGAGCAGTACTTC.

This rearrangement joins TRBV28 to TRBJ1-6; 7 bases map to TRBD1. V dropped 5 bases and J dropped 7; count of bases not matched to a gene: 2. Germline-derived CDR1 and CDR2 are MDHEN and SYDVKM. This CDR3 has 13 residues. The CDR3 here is CASSGGQNSPLHF. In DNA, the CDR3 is TGTGCCAGCAGTGGGGGACAGAATTCACCCCTCCACTTT.

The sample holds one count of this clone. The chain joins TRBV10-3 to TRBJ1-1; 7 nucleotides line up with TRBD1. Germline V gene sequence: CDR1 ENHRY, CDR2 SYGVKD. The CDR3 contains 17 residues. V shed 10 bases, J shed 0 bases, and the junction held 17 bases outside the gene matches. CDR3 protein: CATTGQVLTSMNTEAFF. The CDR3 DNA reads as TGTGCCACCACAGGACAGGTCCTTACCTCCATGAACACTGAAGCTTTCTTT.

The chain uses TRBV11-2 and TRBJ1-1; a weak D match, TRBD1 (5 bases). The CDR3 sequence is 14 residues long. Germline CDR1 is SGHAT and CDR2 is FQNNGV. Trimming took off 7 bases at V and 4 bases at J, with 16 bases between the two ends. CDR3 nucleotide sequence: TGTGCCAGCATCCCTCCCAGCCAGGGCACTGAAGCTTTCTTT. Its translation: CASIPPSQGTEAFF.

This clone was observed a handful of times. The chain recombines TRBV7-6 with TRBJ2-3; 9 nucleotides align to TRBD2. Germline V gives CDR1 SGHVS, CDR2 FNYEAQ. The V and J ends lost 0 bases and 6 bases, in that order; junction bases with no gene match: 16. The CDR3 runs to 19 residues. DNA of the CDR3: TGTGCCAGCAGCTTAGCGCCCCGCGAGGCGGGGGGGGCACTGGATACGCAGTATTTT. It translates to CASSLAPREAGGALDTQYF.

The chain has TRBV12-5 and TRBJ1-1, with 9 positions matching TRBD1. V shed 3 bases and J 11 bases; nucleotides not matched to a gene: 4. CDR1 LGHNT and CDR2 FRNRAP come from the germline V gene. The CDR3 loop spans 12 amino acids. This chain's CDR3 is CASGLGTGPAFF. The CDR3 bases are TGTGCTAGTGGTTTAGGGACAGGGCCTGCTTTCTTT.

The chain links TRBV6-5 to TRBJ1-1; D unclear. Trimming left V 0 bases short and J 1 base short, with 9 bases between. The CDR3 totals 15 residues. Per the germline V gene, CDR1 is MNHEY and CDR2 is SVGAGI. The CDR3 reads CASSYSGRENTEAFF. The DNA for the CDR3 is TGTGCCAGCAGTTACTCGGGCAGAGAGAACACTGAAGCTTTCTTT.

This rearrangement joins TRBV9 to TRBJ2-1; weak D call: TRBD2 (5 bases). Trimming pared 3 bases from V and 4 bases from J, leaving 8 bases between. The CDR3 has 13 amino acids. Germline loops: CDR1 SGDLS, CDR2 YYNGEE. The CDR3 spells CASSGRVYNEQFF. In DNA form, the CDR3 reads TGTGCCAGCAGCGGGCGGGTTTACAATGAGCAGTTCTTC. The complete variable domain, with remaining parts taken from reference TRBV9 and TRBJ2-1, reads DSGVTQTPKHLITATGQRVTLRCSPRSGDLSVYWYQQSLDQGLQFLIQYYNGEERAKGNILERFSAQQFPDLHSELNLSSLELGDSALYFCASSGRVYNEQFFGPGTRLTVL.

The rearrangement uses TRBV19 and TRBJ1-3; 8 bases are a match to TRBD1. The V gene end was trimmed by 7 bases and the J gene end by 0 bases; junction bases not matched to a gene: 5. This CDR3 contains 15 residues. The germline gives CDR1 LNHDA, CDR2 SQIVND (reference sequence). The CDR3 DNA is TGTGCCAGTACAGGGGGCTTTTACTCTGGAAACACCATATATTTT. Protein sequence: CASTGGFYSGNTIYF.

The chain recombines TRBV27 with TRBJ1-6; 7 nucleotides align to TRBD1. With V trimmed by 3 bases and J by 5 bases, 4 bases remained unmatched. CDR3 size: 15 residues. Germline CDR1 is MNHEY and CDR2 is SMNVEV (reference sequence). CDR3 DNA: TGTGCCAGCAGTTTCTCGACAGGGAATAATTCACCCCTCCACTTT. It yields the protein CASSFSTGNNSPLHF.

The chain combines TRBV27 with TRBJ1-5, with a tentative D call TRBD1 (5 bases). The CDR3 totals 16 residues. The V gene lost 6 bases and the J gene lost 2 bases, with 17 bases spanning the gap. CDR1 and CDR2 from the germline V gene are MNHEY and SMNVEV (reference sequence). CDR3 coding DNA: TGTGCCAGCAGGGCCTACTGGACAAGTGGCAATCAGCCCCAGCATTTT. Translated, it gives CASRAYWTSGNQPQHF.

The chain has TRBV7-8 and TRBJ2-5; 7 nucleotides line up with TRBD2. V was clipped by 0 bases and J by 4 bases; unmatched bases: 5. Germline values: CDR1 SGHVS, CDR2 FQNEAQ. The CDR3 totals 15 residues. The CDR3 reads CASSLASGRGETQYF. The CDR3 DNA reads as TGTGCCAGCAGCTTAGCGTCAGGGAGGGGAGAGACCCAGTACTTC. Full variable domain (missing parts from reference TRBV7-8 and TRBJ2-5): GAGVSQSPRYKVAKRGQDVALRCDPISGHVSLFWYQQALGQGPEFLTYFQNEAQLDKSGLPSDRFFAERPEGSVSTLKIQRTQQEDSAVYLCASSLASGRGETQYFGPGTRLLVL.

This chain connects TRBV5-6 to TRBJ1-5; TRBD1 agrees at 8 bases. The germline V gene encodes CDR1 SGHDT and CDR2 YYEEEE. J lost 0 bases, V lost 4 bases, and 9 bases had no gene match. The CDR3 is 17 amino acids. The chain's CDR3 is CASSLAAGTGSNQPQHF. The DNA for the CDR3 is TGTGCCAGCAGCCTTGCCGCCGGGACAGGTAGCAATCAGCCCCAGCATTTT.

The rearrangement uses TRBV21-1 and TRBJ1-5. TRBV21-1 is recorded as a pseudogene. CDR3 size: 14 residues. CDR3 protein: CALAGPRGNQPQHF. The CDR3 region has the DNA TGTGCCCTCGCGGGGCCGAGGGGCAATCAGCCCCAGCATTTT.

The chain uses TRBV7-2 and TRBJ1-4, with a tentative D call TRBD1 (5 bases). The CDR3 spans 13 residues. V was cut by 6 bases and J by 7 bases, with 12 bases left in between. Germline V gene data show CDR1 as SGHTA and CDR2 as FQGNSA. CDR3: CASREGLGEKLFF. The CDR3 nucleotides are TGTGCCAGCAGAGAGGGACTGGGTGAAAAACTGTTTTTT.

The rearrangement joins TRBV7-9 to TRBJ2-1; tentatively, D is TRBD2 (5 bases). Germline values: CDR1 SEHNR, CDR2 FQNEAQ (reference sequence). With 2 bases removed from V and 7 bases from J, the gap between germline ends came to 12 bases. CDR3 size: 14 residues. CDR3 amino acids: CASSLLGEGNEQFF. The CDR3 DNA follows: TGTGCCAGCAGCTTACTCGGGGAAGGGAATGAGCAGTTCTTC.

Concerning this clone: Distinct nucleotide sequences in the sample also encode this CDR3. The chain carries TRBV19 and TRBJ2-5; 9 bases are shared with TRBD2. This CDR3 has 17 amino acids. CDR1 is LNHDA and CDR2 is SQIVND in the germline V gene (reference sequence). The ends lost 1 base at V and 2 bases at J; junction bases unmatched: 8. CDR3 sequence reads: CASSIGLAGLTQETQYF. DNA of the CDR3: TGTGCCAGTAGTATAGGCCTAGCGGGACTAACACAAGAGACCCAGTACTTC. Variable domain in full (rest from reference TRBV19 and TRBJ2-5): DGGITQSPKYLFRKEGQNVTLSCEQNLNHDAMYWYRQDPGQGLRLIYYSQIVNDFQKGDIAEGYSVSREKKESFPLTVTSAQKNPTAFYLCASSIGLAGLTQETQYFGPGTRLLVL.

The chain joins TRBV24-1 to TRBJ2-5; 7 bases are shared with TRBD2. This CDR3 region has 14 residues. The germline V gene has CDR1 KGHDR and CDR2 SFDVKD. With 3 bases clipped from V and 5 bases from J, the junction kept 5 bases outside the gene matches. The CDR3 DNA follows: TGTGCCACCAGTGATACCGACGGGAGGGAGACCCAGTACTTC. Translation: CATSDTDGRETQYF.